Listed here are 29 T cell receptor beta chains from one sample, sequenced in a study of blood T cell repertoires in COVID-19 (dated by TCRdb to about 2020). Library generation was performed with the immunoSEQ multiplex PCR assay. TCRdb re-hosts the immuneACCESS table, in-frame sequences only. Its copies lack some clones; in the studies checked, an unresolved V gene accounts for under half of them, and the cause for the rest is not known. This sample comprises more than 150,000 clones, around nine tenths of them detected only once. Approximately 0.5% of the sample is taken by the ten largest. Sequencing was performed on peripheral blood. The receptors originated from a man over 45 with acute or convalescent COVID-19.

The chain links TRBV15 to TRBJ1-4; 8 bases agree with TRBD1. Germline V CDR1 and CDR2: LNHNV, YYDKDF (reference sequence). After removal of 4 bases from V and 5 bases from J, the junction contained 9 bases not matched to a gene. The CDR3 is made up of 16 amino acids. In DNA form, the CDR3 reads TGTGCCACCAGCACCCGGACAGGGAAAAGGAATGAAAAACTGTTTTTT. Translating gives CATSTRTGKRNEKLFF.

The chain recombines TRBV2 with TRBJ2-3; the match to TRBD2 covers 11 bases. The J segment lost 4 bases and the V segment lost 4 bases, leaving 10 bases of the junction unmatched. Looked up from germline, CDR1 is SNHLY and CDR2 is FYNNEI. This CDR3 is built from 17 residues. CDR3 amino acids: CASSGGGLLAGADTQYF. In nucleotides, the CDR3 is TGTGCCAGCAGTGGTGGAGGTCTACTAGCGGGAGCAGATACGCAGTATTTT. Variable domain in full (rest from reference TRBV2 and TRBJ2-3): EPEVTQTPSHQVTQMGQEVILRCVPISNHLYFYWYRQILGQKVEFLVSFYNNEISEKSEIFDDQFSVERPDGSNFTLKIRSTKLEDSAMYFCASSGGGLLAGADTQYFGPGTRLTVL.

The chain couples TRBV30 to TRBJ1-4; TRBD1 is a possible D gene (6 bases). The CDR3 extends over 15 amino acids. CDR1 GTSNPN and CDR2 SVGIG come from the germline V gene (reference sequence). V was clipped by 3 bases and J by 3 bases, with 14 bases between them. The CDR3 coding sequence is TGTGCCTGGAGCTATTCGGGGGGCGCTAATGAAAAACTGTTTTTT. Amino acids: CAWSYSGGANEKLFF.

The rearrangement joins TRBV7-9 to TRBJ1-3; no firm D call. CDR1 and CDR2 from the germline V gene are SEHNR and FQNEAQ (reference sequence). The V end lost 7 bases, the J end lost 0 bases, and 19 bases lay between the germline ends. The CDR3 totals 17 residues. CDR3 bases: TGTGCCAGCATCCCCCCGACTCGTGCCCTCTCTGGAAACACCATATATTTT. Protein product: CASIPPTRALSGNTIYF.

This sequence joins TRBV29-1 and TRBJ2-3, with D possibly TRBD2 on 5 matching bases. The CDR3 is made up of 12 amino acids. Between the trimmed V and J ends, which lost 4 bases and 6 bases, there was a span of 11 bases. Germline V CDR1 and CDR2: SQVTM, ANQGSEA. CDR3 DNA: TGCAGCGTTGTACTAGACGGCGATACGCAGTATTTT. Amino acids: CSVVLDGDTQYF.

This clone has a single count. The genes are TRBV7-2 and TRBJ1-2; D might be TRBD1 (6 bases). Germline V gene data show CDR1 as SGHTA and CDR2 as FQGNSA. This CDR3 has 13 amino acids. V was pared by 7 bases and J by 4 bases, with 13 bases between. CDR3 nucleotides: TGTGCCAGCACCCAGGACAGCTCCTATGGCTACACCTTC. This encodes CASTQDSSYGYTF. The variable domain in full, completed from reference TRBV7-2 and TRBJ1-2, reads GAGVSQSPSNKVTEKGKDVELRCDPISGHTALYWYRQSLGQGLEFLIYFQGNSAPDKSGLPSDRFSAERTGGSVSTLTIQRTQQEDSAVYLCASTQDSSYGYTFGSGTRLTVV.

The CDR3 region has the DNA TGTGCCACCGCAGGGACATCGCCCACAGATACGCAGTATTTT. Its protein is CATAGTSPTDTQYF. V and J are TRBV15 and TRBJ2-3; a weak D match, TRBD1 (6 bases). This CDR3 comprises 14 residues. CDR1 is LNHNV and CDR2 is YYDKDF in the germline V gene (reference sequence). Trimming took 8 bases from V and 2 from J, leaving 14 bases between them. The variable domain in full, completed from reference TRBV15 and TRBJ2-3, reads DAMVIQNPRYQVTQFGKPVTLSCSQTLNHNVMYWYQQKSSQAPKLLFHYYDKDFNNEADTPDNFQSRRPNTSFCFLDIRSPGLGDTAMYLCATAGTSPTDTQYFGPGTRLTVL.

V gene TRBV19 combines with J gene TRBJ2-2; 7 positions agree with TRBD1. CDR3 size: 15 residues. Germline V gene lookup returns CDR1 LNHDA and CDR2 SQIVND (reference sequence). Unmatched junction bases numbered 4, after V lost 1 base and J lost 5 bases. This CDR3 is CASSIGDRVTGELFF. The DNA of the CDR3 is TGTGCCAGTAGTATAGGAGACAGGGTAACCGGGGAGCTGTTTTTT.

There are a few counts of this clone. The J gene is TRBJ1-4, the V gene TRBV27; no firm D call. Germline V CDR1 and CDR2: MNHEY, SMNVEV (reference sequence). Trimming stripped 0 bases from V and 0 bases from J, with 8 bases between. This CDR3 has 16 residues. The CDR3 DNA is TGTGCCAGCAGTTTATCGGCACCCCCAACTAATGAAAAACTGTTTTTT. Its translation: CASSLSAPPTNEKLFF.

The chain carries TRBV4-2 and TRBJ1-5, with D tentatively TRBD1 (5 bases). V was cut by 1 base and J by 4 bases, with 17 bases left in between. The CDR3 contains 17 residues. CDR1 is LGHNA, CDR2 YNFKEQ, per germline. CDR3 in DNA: TGTGCCAGCAGCCAAGTTGGGCAGGGTAGATTAAATCAGCCCCAGCATTTT. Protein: CASSQVGQGRLNQPQHF.

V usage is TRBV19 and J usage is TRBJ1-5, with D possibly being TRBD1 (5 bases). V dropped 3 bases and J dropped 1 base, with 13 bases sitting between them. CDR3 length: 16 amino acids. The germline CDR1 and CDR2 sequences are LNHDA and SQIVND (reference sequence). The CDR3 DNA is TGTGCCAGTAGTATTGGGGGGTATAGGAGCAATCAGCCCCAGCATTTT. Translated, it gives CASSIGGYRSNQPQHF. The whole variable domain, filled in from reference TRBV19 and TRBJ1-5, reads DGGITQSPKYLFRKEGQNVTLSCEQNLNHDAMYWYRQDPGQGLRLIYYSQIVNDFQKGDIAEGYSVSREKKESFPLTVTSAQKNPTAFYLCASSIGGYRSNQPQHFGDGTRLSIL.

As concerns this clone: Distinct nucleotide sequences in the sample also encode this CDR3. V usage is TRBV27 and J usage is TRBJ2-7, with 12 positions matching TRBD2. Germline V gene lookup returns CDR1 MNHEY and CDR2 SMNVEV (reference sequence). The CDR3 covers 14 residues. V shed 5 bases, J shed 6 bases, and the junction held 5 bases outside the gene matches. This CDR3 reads CASSLAGGPREQYF. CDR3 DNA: TGTGCCAGCAGTCTAGCGGGAGGGCCACGCGAGCAGTACTTC.

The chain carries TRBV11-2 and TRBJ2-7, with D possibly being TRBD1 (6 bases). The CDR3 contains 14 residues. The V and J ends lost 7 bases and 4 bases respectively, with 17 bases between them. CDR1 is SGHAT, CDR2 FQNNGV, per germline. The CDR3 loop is CASTLSQGAYEQYF. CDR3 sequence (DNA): TGTGCCAGCACCCTATCACAGGGAGCTTACGAGCAGTACTTC.

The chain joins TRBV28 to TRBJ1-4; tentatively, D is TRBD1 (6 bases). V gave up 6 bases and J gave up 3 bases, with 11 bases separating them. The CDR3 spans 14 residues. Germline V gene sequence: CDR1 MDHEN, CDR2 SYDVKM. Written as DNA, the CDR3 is TGTGCCAGCAGGTTGGACAGCTCTAATGAAAAACTGTTTTTT. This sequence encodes CASRLDSSNEKLFF.

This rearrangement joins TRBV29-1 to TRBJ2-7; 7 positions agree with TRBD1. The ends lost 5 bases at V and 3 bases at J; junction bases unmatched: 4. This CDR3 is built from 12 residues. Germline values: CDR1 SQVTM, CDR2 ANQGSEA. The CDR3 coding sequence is TGCAGCGTTCGGGACAGCTACTACGAGCAGTACTTC. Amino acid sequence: CSVRDSYYEQYF.

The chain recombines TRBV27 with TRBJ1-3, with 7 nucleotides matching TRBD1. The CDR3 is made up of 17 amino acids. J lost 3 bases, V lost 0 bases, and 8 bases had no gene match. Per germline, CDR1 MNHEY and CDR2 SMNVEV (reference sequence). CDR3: CASSLSPRAGGGNTIYF. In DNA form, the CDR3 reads TGTGCCAGCAGTTTATCGCCTAGGGCAGGGGGTGGAAACACCATATATTTT.

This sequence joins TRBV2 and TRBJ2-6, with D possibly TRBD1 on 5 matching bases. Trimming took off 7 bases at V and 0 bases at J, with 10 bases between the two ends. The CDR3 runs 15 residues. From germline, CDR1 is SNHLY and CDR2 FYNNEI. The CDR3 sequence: CASNPGNSGANVLTF. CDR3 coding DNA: TGTGCCAGCAATCCAGGGAACTCTGGGGCCAACGTCCTGACTTTC. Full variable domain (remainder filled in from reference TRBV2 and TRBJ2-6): EPEVTQTPSHQVTQMGQEVILRCVPISNHLYFYWYRQILGQKVEFLVSFYNNEISEKSEIFDDQFSVERPDGSNFTLKIRSTKLEDSAMYFCASNPGNSGANVLTFGAGSRLTVL.

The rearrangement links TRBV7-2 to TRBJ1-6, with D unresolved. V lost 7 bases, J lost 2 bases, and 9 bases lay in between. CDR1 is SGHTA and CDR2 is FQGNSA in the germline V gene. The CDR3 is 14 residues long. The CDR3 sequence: CASMMGPYNSPLHF. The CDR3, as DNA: TGTGCCAGCATGATGGGCCCCTATAATTCACCCCTCCACTTT.

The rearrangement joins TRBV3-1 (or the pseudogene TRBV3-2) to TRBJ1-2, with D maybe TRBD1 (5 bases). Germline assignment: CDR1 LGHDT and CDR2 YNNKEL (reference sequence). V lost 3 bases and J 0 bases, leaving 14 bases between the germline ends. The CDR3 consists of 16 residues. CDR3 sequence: CASSQYAGRSNYGYTF. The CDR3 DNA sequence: TGTGCCAGCAGCCAGTACGCGGGACGATCTAACTATGGCTACACCTTC.

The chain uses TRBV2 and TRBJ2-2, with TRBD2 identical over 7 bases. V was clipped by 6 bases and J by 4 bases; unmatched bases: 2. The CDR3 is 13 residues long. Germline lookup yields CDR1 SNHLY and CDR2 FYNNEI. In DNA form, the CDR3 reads TGTGCCAGCAGGCTAGCGGTCACCGGGGAGCTGTTTTTT. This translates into CASRLAVTGELFF.

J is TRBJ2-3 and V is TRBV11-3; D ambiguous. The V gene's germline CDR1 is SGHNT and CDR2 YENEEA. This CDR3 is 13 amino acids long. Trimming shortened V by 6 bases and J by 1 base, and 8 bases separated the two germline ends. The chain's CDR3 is CASSNGGTDTQYF. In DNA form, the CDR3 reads TGTGCCAGCAGTAACGGAGGCACAGATACGCAGTATTTT.

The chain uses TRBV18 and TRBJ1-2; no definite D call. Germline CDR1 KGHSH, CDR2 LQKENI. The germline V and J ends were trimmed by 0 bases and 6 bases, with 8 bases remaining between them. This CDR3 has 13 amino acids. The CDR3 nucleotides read TGTGCCAGCTCACCACCGTCCACGGATGGCTACACCTTC. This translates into CASSPPSTDGYTF.

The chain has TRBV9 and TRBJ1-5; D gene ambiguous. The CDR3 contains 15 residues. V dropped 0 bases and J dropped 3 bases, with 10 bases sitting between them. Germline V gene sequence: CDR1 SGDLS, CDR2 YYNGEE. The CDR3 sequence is CASSVDANINQPQHF. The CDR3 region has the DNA TGTGCCAGCAGCGTAGATGCGAATATCAATCAGCCCCAGCATTTT.

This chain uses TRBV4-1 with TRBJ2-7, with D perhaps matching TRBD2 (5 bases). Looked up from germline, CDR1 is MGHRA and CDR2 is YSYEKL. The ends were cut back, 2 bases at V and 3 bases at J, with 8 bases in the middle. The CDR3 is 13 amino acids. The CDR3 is CASSQQLGYEQYV. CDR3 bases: TGCGCCAGCAGCCAACAACTAGGCTACGAGCAGTACGTC.

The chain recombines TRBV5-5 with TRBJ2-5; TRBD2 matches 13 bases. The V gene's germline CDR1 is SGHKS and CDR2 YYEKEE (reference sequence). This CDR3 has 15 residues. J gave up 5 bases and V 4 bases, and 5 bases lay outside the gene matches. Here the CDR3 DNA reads TGTGCCAGCAGCCTTAGGGGACTAGCGGGGGAGACCCAGTACTTC. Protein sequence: CASSLRGLAGETQYF.

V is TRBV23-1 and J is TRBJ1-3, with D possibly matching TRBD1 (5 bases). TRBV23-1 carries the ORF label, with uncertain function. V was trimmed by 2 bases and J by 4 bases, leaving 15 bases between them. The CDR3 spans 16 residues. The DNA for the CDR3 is TGCGCCAGCAGTCAAATGGACACCGAGTGGGGAAACACCATATATTTT. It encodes CASSQMDTEWGNTIYF.

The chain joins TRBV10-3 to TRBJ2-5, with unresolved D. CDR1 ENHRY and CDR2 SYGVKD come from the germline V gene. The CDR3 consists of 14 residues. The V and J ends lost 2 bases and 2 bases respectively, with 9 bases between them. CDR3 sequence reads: CAISEQSEQETQYF. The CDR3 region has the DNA TGTGCCATCAGTGAGCAATCCGAGCAAGAGACCCAGTACTTC.

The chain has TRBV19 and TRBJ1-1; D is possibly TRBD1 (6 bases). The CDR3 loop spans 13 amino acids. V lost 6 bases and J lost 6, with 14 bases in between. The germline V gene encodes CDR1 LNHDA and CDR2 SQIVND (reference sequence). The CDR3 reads CASRRQGTPEAFF. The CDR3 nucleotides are TGTGCCAGTAGGCGGCAGGGGACCCCTGAAGCTTTCTTT.

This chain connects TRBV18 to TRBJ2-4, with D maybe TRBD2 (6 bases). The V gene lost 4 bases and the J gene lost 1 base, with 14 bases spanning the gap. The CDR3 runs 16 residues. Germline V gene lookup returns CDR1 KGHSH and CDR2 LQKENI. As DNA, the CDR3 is TGTGCCAGCTCACTTACTGCCCGGGGGGCCAAAAACATTCAGTACTTC. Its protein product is CASSLTARGAKNIQYF.